Presented here are 23 T cell receptor beta chains from one specimen sequenced in a study of cytomegalovirus exposure and HLA in healthy donors. PCR used 60 Vbeta primers and 13 Jbeta primers. Method: immunoSEQ multiplex PCR; TCRdb's copy keeps in-frame clones and lacks some. The data contain 150,000 to 200,000 clones, around 84% of them seen just once; the ten biggest clones take up approximately 2%. The sequencing sample was made of PBMCs. The receptor source for this set is a woman aged 18-29 years in good health and CMV-seronegative.

This chain links TRBV6-5 with TRBJ1-6; perhaps TRBD1 as D (6 bases). This CDR3 comprises 14 residues. V lost 7 bases and J lost 8, with 15 bases in between. In germline, CDR1 is MNHEY, CDR2 SVGAGI. CDR3 sequence reads: CASTLQGGDSPLHF. The CDR3 nucleotides read TGTGCCAGCACCCTACAGGGAGGGGATTCACCCCTCCACTTT.

As DNA, the CDR3 is TGTGCCAGCAGCTTAAACCAGGGTCAACACAATGAGCAGTTCTTC. Translating it yields CASSLNQGQHNEQFF. The chain carries TRBV11-3 and TRBJ2-1; weak D call: TRBD1 (5 bases). V dropped 2 bases and J dropped 5 bases, with 13 bases sitting between them. The CDR3 is 15 residues long. Per germline, CDR1 SGHNT and CDR2 YENEEA.

The genes are TRBV19 and TRBJ1-1; TRBD1 aligns across 9 bases. The CDR3 consists of 13 residues. CDR1 LNHDA and CDR2 SQIVND come from the germline V gene (reference sequence). The junction had 1 base not matched to a gene; V was cut back by 7 bases and J by 1 base. The CDR3 is CASMGQGNTEAFF. In nucleotides, the CDR3 is TGTGCCAGTATGGGACAGGGGAACACTGAAGCTTTCTTT.

This chain joins TRBV30 and TRBJ1-6, with D tentatively TRBD1 (5 bases). The CDR3 contains 13 residues. Germline CDR1 is GTSNPN and CDR2 is SVGIG (reference sequence). Trimming stripped 1 base from V and 4 bases from J, with 5 bases between. The CDR3: CAWSDRYNSPLHF. The CDR3 DNA sequence: TGTGCCTGGAGTGACAGGTATAATTCACCCCTCCACTTT.

CDR3 amino acids: CASSTPGVYNEQFF. For the CDR3, the DNA is TGTGCCAGCAGTACTCCGGGAGTATACAATGAGCAGTTCTTC. The chain links TRBV28 to TRBJ2-1; D possibly corresponds to TRBD2 (6 bases). The germline V and J ends were trimmed by 5 bases and 4 bases, with 12 bases remaining between them. The CDR3 extends over 14 amino acids. From germline, CDR1 is MDHEN and CDR2 SYDVKM.

The rearrangement uses TRBV13 and TRBJ2-7, with a tentative D call TRBD1 (5 bases). V lost 5 bases and J lost 0, with 20 bases in between. In germline, CDR1 is PRHDT, CDR2 FYEKMQ (reference sequence). The CDR3 sequence is 17 residues long. The CDR3: CASSTPDRKGASYEQYF. CDR3 in DNA: TGTGCCAGCAGCACCCCCGACCGTAAAGGGGCCTCCTACGAGCAGTACTTC.

About this clone: It is unclear where the CDR3 begins or ends on the DNA, so no DNA is shown, and the CDR3 is as TCRdb lists it. The V call is TRBV28, the J call TRBJ1-2. Germline V CDR1 and CDR2: MDHEN, SYDVKM. The CDR3 numbers 14 amino acids, ends counted. The CDR3: CASSSSGGSYGYTF.

This rearrangement joins TRBV7-9 to TRBJ1-6; D uncertain. Trimming took 0 bases from V and 8 from J, leaving 14 bases between them. CDR3 length: 16 amino acids. CDR1 is SEHNR, CDR2 FQNEAQ, per germline (reference sequence). CDR3 DNA sequence: TGTGCCAGCAGCTTAGCCGTGGCAGCGCTTGATTCACCCCTCCACTTT. It specifies CASSLAVAALDSPLHF.

This clone was counted once. The chain couples TRBV7-3 to TRBJ2-1; 7 positions match TRBD1. V lost 8 bases and J lost 1; bases outside the gene matches: 8. The CDR3 has 15 amino acids. Per germline, CDR1 SGHTA and CDR2 FQGTGA. DNA of the CDR3: TGTGCCAGCGCGCCCGACAGGGTGTCCTACAATGAGCAGTTCTTC. Its translation: CASAPDRVSYNEQFF.

DNA for the CDR3: TGCGCCAGCAGCTTTGGGTTCAGGACTATCGACGAGCAGTACTTC. Its protein product is CASSFGFRTIDEQYF. The chain joins TRBV5-1 to TRBJ2-7, with D possibly matching TRBD2 (6 bases). This CDR3 has 15 residues. The V gene's germline CDR1 is SGHRS and CDR2 YFSETQ. V dropped 2 bases and J dropped 5 bases, with 17 bases sitting between them. Together with reference TRBV5-1 and TRBJ2-7, the CDR3 gives the full variable domain: KAGVTQTPRYLIKTRGQQVTLSCSPISGHRSVSWYQQTPGQGLQFLFEYFSETQRNKGNFPGRFSGRQFSNSRSEMNVSTLELGDSALYLCASSFGFRTIDEQYFGPGTRLTVT.

This rearrangement joins TRBV28 to TRBJ2-7, with 10 bases identical to TRBD2. The germline CDR1 and CDR2 sequences are MDHEN and SYDVKM. Trimming took 4 bases from V and 5 from J; bases not matched to a gene: 8. CDR3 length: 15 amino acids. This chain's CDR3 is CASSSLAGGSDEQYF. As DNA, the CDR3 is TGTGCCAGCAGTTCGTTAGCGGGAGGTTCAGACGAGCAGTACTTC.

The gene calls are TRBV11-2 and TRBJ2-7, with a weak D call TRBD2 (7 bases). The germline CDR1 and CDR2 sequences are SGHAT and FQNNGV. V was shortened by 4 bases and J by 6 bases, with 19 bases between the two germline ends. The CDR3 has 15 amino acids. The CDR3 DNA reads as TGTGCCAGCAGCTCGTGGGGGGGGCTTTTGGGCGAGCAGTACTTC. Its protein product is CASSSWGGLLGEQYF.

J is TRBJ2-5 and V is TRBV7-9, with 14 bases fitting TRBD2. The CDR3 is 15 residues long. CDR1 is SEHNR, CDR2 FQNEAQ, per germline (reference sequence). With 3 bases clipped from V and 4 bases from J, the junction kept 1 base outside the gene matches. This CDR3 reads CASSLTSGGAETQYF. CDR3 DNA sequence: TGTGCCAGCAGCTTGACTAGCGGGGGGGCAGAGACCCAGTACTTC.

The V call is TRBV27, the J call TRBJ2-3; D may be TRBD2 (6 bases). Germline lookup yields CDR1 MNHEY and CDR2 SMNVEV (reference sequence). The CDR3 consists of 13 residues. With 5 bases removed from V and 5 bases from J, the gap between germline ends came to 11 bases. The CDR3, as DNA: TGTGCCAGCAGTGCATCCGGGGGAGATACGCAGTATTTT. Translation gives CASSASGGDTQYF.

This chain links TRBV5-1 with TRBJ1-1; D is unresolved. Per germline, CDR1 SGHRS and CDR2 YFSETQ. This CDR3 has 16 residues. Trimming took 0 bases from V and 2 from J, leaving 14 bases between them. CDR3 region: CASSLDMARINTEAFF. The CDR3, as DNA: TGCGCCAGCAGCTTGGACATGGCACGAATTAACACTGAAGCTTTCTTT.

The chain employs TRBV4-1 and TRBJ1-6; D is unresolved. V was clipped by 3 bases and J by 9 bases, with 6 bases between them. Germline CDR1 MGHRA, CDR2 YSYEKL. The CDR3 runs to 12 residues. The CDR3 loop reads CASSHVLSPLHF. CDR3 sequence (DNA): TGCGCCAGCAGCCACGTACTTTCACCCCTCCACTTT.

The rearrangement links TRBV19 to TRBJ1-5; D unclear. V was cut by 7 bases and J by 7 bases, with 14 bases left in between. From germline, CDR1 is LNHDA and CDR2 SQIVND (reference sequence). The CDR3 has 13 residues. CDR3 region: CASIGGQFQPQHF. In nucleotides, the CDR3 is TGTGCCAGTATCGGAGGGCAGTTCCAGCCCCAGCATTTT.

V usage is TRBV2 and J usage is TRBJ1-2; 11 positions match TRBD1. Germline CDR1 reads SNHLY; CDR2 reads FYNNEI. The J segment lost 4 bases and the V segment lost 4 bases, leaving 5 bases of the junction unmatched. The CDR3 is 15 residues long. CDR3 in amino acids: CASSGRDRGFYGYTF. CDR3 sequence (DNA): TGTGCCAGCAGTGGGAGGGACAGGGGGTTCTATGGCTACACCTTC. The whole variable domain, filled in from reference TRBV2 and TRBJ1-2, reads EPEVTQTPSHQVTQMGQEVILRCVPISNHLYFYWYRQILGQKVEFLVSFYNNEISEKSEIFDDQFSVERPDGSNFTLKIRSTKLEDSAMYFCASSGRDRGFYGYTFGSGTRLTVV.

The CDR3 nucleotides read TGTGCCTGGAGTGTAGTCATTGGCGGGAGGGGCGAGCAGTACTTC. Translating gives CAWSVVIGGRGEQYF. The rearrangement uses TRBV30 and TRBJ2-7; 9 bases line up with TRBD2. Trimming removed 0 bases from V and 6 bases from J; junction bases left unmatched: 9. Germline assignment: CDR1 GTSNPN and CDR2 SVGIG (reference sequence). CDR3 length equals 15 residues.

The chain carries TRBV6-1 and TRBJ2-3, with D perhaps TRBD1 (5 bases). V was clipped by 6 bases and J by 2 bases, with 6 bases between them. The CDR3 totals 12 residues. Germline CDR1 is MNHNS and CDR2 is SASEGT. The CDR3 reads CASRGATDTQYF. The CDR3 DNA reads TGTGCCAGCAGAGGGGCCACAGATACGCAGTATTTT.

The rearrangement links TRBV7-8 to TRBJ1-2, with a possible D match to TRBD1 (5 bases). Germline CDR1 SGHVS, CDR2 FQNEAQ. This CDR3 contains 13 residues. The V end lost 3 bases, the J end lost 3 bases, and 8 bases lay between the germline ends. The CDR3 reads CASSLSGYYGYTF. CDR3 bases: TGTGCCAGCAGCTTGTCAGGGTACTATGGCTACACCTTC.

This clone was found a few times. The V and J genes are TRBV5-4 and TRBJ2-1; TRBD2 is a possible D gene (6 bases). Germline V lookup: CDR1 SGHNT, CDR2 YYREEE (reference sequence). Trimming stripped 7 bases from V and 6 bases from J, with 11 bases between. There are 12 residues in the CDR3. The DNA for the CDR3 is TGTGCCAGCGGTCGGGACTCCAATGAGCAGTTCTTC. Translated: CASGRDSNEQFF.

The genes are TRBV4-3 and TRBJ1-5, with D maybe TRBD1 (5 bases). Trimming left V 3 bases short and J 6 bases short, with 9 bases between. CDR1 LGHNA and CDR2 YSLEER come from the germline V gene. The CDR3 is 13 residues long. This CDR3 reads CASSQTQGQPQHF. The CDR3 DNA sequence: TGCGCCAGCAGCCAGACGCAGGGTCAGCCCCAGCATTTT.